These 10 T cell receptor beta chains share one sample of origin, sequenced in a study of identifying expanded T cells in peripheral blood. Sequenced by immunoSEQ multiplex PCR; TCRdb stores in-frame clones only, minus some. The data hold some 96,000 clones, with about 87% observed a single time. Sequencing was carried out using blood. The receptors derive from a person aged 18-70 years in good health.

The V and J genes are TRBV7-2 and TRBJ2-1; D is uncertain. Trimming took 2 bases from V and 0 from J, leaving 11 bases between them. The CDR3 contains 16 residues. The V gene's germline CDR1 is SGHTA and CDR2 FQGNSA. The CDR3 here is CASSLRAALSYNEQFF. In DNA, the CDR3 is TGTGCCAGCAGCTTAAGGGCGGCCCTCTCCTACAATGAGCAGTTCTTC.

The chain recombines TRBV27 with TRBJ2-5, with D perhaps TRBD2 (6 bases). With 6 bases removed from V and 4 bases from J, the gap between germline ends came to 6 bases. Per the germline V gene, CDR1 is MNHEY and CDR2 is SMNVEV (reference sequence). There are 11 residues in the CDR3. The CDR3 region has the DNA TGTGCCAGCAGGGAGGGAGAGACCCAGTACTTC. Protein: CASREGETQYF.

The DNA for the CDR3 is TGTGCCATCACCCCCGGGGGCGCCACCGGGGAGCTGTTTTTT. Residues: CAITPGGATGELFF. The chain recombines TRBV10-3 with TRBJ2-2; D assignment may be TRBD1 or TRBD2 (6 bases each). Trimming removed 7 bases from V and 4 bases from J, with 13 bases in between. CDR1 and CDR2 (germline): ENHRY, SYGVKD. This CDR3 has 14 amino acids.

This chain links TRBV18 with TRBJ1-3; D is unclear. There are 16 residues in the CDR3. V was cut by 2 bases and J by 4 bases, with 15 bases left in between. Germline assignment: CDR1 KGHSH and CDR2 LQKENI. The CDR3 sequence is CASSPDFRNAGNTIYF. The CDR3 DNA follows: TGTGCCAGCTCACCAGACTTCAGGAATGCCGGAAACACCATATATTTT.

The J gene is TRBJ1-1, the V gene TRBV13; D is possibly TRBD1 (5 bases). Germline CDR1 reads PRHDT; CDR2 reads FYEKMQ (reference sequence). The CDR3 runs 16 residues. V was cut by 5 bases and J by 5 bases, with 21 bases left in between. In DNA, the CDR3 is TGTGCCAGCAGCCTCCGAGGAAAAACAGGTAATACTGAAGCTTTCTTT. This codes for CASSLRGKTGNTEAFF.

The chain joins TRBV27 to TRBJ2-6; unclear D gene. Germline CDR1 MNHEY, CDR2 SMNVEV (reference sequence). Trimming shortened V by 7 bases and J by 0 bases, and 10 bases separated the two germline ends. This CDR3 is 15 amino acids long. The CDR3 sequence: CASKGLGSGANVLTF. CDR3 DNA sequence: TGTGCCAGCAAAGGCCTCGGCTCTGGGGCCAACGTCCTGACTTTC.

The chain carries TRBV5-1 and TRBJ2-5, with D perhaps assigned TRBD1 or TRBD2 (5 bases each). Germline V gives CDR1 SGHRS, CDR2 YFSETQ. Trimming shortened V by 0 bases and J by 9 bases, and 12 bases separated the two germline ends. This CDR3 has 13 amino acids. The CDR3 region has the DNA TGCGCCAGCAGCTTGGTCGGGGCGGGCGCCCAGTACTTC. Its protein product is CASSLVGAGAQYF.

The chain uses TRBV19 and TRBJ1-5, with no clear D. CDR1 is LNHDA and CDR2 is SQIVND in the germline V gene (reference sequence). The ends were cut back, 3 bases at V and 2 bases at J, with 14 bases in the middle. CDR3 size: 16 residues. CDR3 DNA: TGTGCCAGTAGTATCCTATCGGGGTCCGGCAATCAGCCCCAGCATTTT. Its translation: CASSILSGSGNQPQHF.

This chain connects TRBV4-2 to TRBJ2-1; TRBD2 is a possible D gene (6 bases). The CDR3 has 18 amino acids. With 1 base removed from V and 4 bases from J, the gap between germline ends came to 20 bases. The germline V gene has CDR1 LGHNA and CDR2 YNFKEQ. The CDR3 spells CASSQALDGGETYNEQFF. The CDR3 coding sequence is TGTGCCAGCAGCCAAGCCTTGGACGGCGGGGAGACATACAATGAGCAGTTCTTC.

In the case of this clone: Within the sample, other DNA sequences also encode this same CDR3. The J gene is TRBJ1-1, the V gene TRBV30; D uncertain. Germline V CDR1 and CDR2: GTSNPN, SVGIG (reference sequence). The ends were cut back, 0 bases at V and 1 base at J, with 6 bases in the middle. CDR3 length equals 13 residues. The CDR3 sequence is CAWSVPGNTEAFF. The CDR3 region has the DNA TGTGCCTGGAGTGTACCCGGGAACACTGAAGCTTTCTTT.